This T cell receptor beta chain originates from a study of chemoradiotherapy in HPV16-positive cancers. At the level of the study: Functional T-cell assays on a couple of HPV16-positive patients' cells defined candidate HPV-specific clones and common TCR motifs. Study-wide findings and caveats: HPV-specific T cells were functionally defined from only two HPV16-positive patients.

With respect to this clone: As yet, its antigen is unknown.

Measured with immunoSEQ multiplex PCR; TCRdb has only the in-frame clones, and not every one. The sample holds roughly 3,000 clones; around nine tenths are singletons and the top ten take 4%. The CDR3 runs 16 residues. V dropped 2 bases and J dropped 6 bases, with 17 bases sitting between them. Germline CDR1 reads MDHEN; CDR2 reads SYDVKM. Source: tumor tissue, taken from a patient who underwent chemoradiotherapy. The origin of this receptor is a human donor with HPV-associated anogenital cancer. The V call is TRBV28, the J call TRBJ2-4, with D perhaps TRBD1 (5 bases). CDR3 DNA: TGTGCCAGCAGTTTAGGGCAGGGTGGTCTCGGAAACATTCAGTACTTC. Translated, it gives CASSLGQGGLGNIQYF.